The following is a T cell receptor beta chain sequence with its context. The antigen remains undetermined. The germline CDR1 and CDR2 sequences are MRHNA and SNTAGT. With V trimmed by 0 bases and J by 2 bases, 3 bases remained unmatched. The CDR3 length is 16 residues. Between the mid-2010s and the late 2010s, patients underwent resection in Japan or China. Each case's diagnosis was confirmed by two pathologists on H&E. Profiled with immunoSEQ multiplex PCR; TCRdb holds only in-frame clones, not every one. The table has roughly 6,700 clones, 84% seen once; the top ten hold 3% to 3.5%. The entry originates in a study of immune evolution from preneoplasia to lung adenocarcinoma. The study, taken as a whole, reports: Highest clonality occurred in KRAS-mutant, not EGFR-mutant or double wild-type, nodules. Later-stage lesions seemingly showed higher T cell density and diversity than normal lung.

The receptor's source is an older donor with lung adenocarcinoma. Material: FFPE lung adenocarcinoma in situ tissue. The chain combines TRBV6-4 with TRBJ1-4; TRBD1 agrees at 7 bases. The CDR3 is CASSDSGQLTNEKLFF. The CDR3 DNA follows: TGTGCCAGCAGTGACTCGGGACAGCTTACTAATGAAAAACTGTTTTTT.